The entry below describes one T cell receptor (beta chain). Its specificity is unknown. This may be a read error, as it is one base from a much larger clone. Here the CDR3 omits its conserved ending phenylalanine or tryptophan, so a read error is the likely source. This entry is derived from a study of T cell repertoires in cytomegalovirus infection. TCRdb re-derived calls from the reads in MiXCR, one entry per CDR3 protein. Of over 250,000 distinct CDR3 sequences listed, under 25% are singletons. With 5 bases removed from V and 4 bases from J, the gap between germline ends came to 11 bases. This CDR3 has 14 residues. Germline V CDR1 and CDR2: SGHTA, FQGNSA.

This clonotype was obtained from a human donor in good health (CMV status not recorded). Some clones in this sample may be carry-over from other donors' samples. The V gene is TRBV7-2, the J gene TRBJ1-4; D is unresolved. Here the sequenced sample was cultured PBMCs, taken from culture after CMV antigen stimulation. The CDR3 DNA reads TGTGCCAGCAGCCCCCGTGCGGGTAATGAAAAACTGTTTCTT. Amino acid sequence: CASSPRAGNEKLFL.